The 23 T cell receptor beta chains listed next were all sequenced from one sample in a study of beta chain features in type 1 diabetes. Study-level points and caveats: TCRB CDR3s were moderately but significantly shorter in Type 1 diabetes patients in all four CD4+ subsets.

Their specific antigens are unknown. TCRB transcripts that were expressed got sequenced, as all of the isolated RNA had been reverse transcribed. The repertoire was sequenced with immunoSEQ multiplex PCR; TCRdb's copy has only in-frame clones and lacks some. The repertoire holds 300,000 to 350,000 clones, around 9.7% seen once, with 1% in the top ten. The material sequenced was central memory CD4+ T cells from blood. All receptors derive from a man aged 25 to 40 with type 1 diabetes.

V is TRBV19 and J is TRBJ1-2; 11 bases map to TRBD1. J gave up 5 bases and V 7 bases, and 6 bases lay outside the gene matches. Germline V CDR1 and CDR2: LNHDA, SQIVND (reference sequence). The CDR3 is 14 residues long. CDR3 nucleotides: TGTGCCAGTACAATGGACAGGGGGCCTTATGGCTACACCTTC. This encodes CASTMDRGPYGYTF.

This clone was picked up a small number of times. This chain joins TRBV4-3 and TRBJ1-1; D is ambiguous. Germline assignment: CDR1 LGHNA and CDR2 YSLEER. CDR3 length: 18 amino acids. The germline V and J ends were trimmed by 0 bases and 2 bases, with 19 bases remaining between them. CDR3 DNA sequence: TGCGCCAGCAGCCAAGATCTTATCCCGGCCAGCACCAACACTGAAGCTTTCTTT. Encoded protein: CASSQDLIPASTNTEAFF.

This clone was seen a few times. The J gene is TRBJ1-1, the V gene TRBV7-2; weak D call: TRBD1 (6 bases). This CDR3 region has 15 residues. V lost 5 bases and J lost 1, with 14 bases in between. CDR1 and CDR2 from the germline V gene are SGHTA and FQGNSA. The CDR3 DNA is TGTGCCAGCAGCATTGCAGGGGTCTCGAACACTGAAGCTTTCTTT. Translated, it gives CASSIAGVSNTEAFF.

The chain recombines TRBV5-1 with TRBJ2-1; D is perhaps TRBD1 (6 bases). The germline V gene has CDR1 SGHRS and CDR2 YFSETQ. The CDR3 runs to 15 residues. V lost 4 bases and J lost 4, with 15 bases in between. The CDR3 region has the DNA TGCGCCAGCAGCATACAGGGTGGGGAATACAATGAGCAGTTCTTC. The encoded protein is CASSIQGGEYNEQFF. Full variable domain (missing parts from reference TRBV5-1 and TRBJ2-1): KAGVTQTPRYLIKTRGQQVTLSCSPISGHRSVSWYQQTPGQGLQFLFEYFSETQRNKGNFPGRFSGRQFSNSRSEMNVSTLELGDSALYLCASSIQGGEYNEQFFGPGTRLTVL.

J is TRBJ2-3 and V is TRBV7-2; no firm D call. Per the germline V gene, CDR1 is SGHTA and CDR2 is FQGNSA. CDR3 size: 12 residues. V lost 5 bases and J lost 3, with 6 bases in between. CDR3 sequence: CASSPVTDTQYF. In nucleotides, the CDR3 is TGTGCCAGCAGCCCGGTAACAGATACGCAGTATTTT. The full variable domain, rest sourced from reference TRBV7-2 and TRBJ2-3, is GAGVSQSPSNKVTEKGKDVELRCDPISGHTALYWYRQSLGQGLEFLIYFQGNSAPDKSGLPSDRFSAERTGGSVSTLTIQRTQQEDSAVYLCASSPVTDTQYFGPGTRLTVL.

The chain recombines TRBV7-2 with TRBJ1-3; D perhaps matches TRBD1 (5 bases). The CDR3 spans 15 residues. V lost 5 bases and J lost 1, with 12 bases in between. CDR1 and CDR2 from the germline V gene are SGHTA and FQGNSA. The CDR3 protein is CASSPMGTSGNTIYF. CDR3 in DNA: TGTGCCAGCAGCCCAATGGGGACTTCTGGAAACACCATATATTTT. The complete variable domain, with remaining parts taken from reference TRBV7-2 and TRBJ1-3, reads GAGVSQSPSNKVTEKGKDVELRCDPISGHTALYWYRQSLGQGLEFLIYFQGNSAPDKSGLPSDRFSAERTGGSVSTLTIQRTQQEDSAVYLCASSPMGTSGNTIYFGEGSWLTVV.

This clone was found a few times. V is TRBV7-9 and J is TRBJ1-2; perhaps TRBD1 as D (6 bases). The CDR3 runs to 15 residues. CDR1 is SEHNR and CDR2 is FQNEAQ in the germline V gene (reference sequence). V lost 5 bases and J 1 base, leaving 14 bases between the germline ends. This chain's CDR3 is CASSPTGILNYGYTF. CDR3 nucleotides: TGTGCCAGCAGCCCGACAGGCATCCTTAACTATGGCTACACCTTC.

A remark on this clone: A much more abundant neighbour one base away suggests this may be a read error. The J gene is TRBJ1-2, the V gene TRBV2; possibly TRBD1 for D (6 bases). The CDR3 extends over 12 amino acids. Germline-derived CDR1 and CDR2 are SNHLY and FYNNEI. V was cut by 5 bases and J by 3 bases, with 7 bases left in between. As DNA, the CDR3 is TGTGCCAGCAGTTACAGGGACTATGGCTACACCTTC. Amino acids: CASSYRDYGYTF.

This clone was counted many times. The rearrangement uses TRBV18 and TRBJ2-3; D is undetermined. CDR3 length: 14 amino acids. V was cut by 3 bases and J by 0 bases, with 7 bases left in between. Germline values: CDR1 KGHSH, CDR2 LQKENI. Here the CDR3 reads CASSPLESTDTQYF. The CDR3 coding sequence is TGTGCCAGCTCACCGCTGGAGAGCACAGATACGCAGTATTTT.

This clone was seen more than once but under ten times. Compared with germline, one end of the junction differs, possibly owing to a read error. The V gene is TRBV18, the J gene TRBJ1-2; TRBD1 matches 8 bases. This CDR3 region has 13 residues. The germline V gene encodes CDR1 KGHSH and CDR2 LQKENI. The CDR3 region is CASSPWDTGTGPF. In nucleotides, the CDR3 is TGTGCCAGCTCACCATGGGATACCGGGACAGGCCCCTTC. The entire variable domain, with the rest obtained from reference TRBV18 and TRBJ1-2, is as follows: NAGVMQNPRHLVRRRGQEARLRCSPMKGHSHVYWYRQLPEEGLKFMVYLQKENIIDESGMPKERFSAEFPKEGPSILRIQQVVRGDSAAYFCASSPWDTGTGPFGSGTRLTVV.

This chain uses TRBV9 with TRBJ2-3; 8 bases match TRBD2. Losses at the gene ends were 0 bases for V and 1 base for J; bases not matched to a gene: 4. The length of the CDR3 is 16 residues. Looked up from germline, CDR1 is SGDLS and CDR2 is YYNGEE. The CDR3 spells CASSVGPAGGTDTQYF. CDR3 DNA sequence: TGTGCCAGCAGCGTAGGCCCAGCGGGGGGCACAGATACGCAGTATTTT.

This chain joins TRBV18 and TRBJ1-1; D is perhaps TRBD1 (5 bases). Trimming took off 1 base at V and 5 bases at J, with 11 bases between the two ends. The germline V gene has CDR1 KGHSH and CDR2 LQKENI. This CDR3 has 14 residues. DNA for the CDR3: TGTGCCAGCTCACCACAGGGGATAGGGACTGAAGCTTTCTTT. It translates to CASSPQGIGTEAFF.

V gene TRBV5-1 combines with J gene TRBJ1-6; possible D gene TRBD1, 6 bases. The CDR3 spans 13 residues. Germline CDR1 and CDR2: SGHRS and YFSETQ. V lost 4 bases, J lost 8 bases, and 10 bases lay in between. The CDR3 region is CASSEDSYSPLHF. CDR3 DNA sequence: TGCGCCAGCAGCGAGGACAGTTATTCACCCCTCCACTTT.

The V and J genes are TRBV9 and TRBJ2-3; 9 positions match TRBD1. This CDR3 contains 16 residues. Germline CDR1 is SGDLS and CDR2 is YYNGEE. V trimming: 0 bases; J trimming: 4 bases; junction bases outside the gene matches: 6. In nucleotides, the CDR3 is TGTGCCAGCAGCGTAGCTATTAGACAGGGGGCAGATACGCAGTATTTT. Residues: CASSVAIRQGADTQYF.

The chain's CDR3 is CASTAYPGIEKLFF. In DNA form, the CDR3 reads TGTGCCAGCACCGCCTACCCCGGGATTGAAAAACTGTTTTTT. V gene TRBV2 combines with J gene TRBJ1-4; D is ambiguous. In germline, CDR1 is SNHLY, CDR2 FYNNEI. The CDR3 sequence is 14 residues long. V was pared by 7 bases and J by 7 bases, with 16 bases between.

This chain uses TRBV5-1 with TRBJ1-2; tentative D call: TRBD1 (6 bases). The germline gives CDR1 SGHRS, CDR2 YFSETQ. The CDR3 runs to 12 residues. V gave up 0 bases and J gave up 8 bases, with 8 bases separating them. DNA of the CDR3: TGCGCCAGCAGCTTGGACAGGGCGGGCTACACCTTC. Translated: CASSLDRAGYTF.

This clone was observed a few times. The chain carries TRBV21-1 and TRBJ1-4; no check of the table's D call, TRBD1, against the DNA was made. TRBV21-1 corresponds to a pseudogene. This CDR3 is 13 amino acids long. The CDR3 DNA reads TGTGCCGTCCCCCGGGACAGCAATGAAAAACTGTTTTTT. The encoded protein is CAVPRDSNEKLFF.

V and J are TRBV6-5 and TRBJ2-1, with 8 bases aligning to TRBD2. V trimming: 6 bases; J trimming: 0 bases; junction bases outside the gene matches: 4. Germline V CDR1 and CDR2: MNHEY, SVGAGI. The CDR3 length is 15 residues. CDR3 nucleotides: TGTGCCAGCAGCCTCCTAGCGGGCTCCTACAATGAGCAGTTCTTC. Encoded protein: CASSLLAGSYNEQFF.

This clone has just a few counts. The chain joins TRBV7-2 to TRBJ1-1; D may be TRBD1 (5 bases). Looked up from germline, CDR1 is SGHTA and CDR2 is FQGNSA. The CDR3 sequence is 15 residues long. V was cut by 1 base and J by 2 bases, with 11 bases left in between. The CDR3 region has the DNA TGTGCCAGCAGCTTAGGGCAGGGAGGCAACACTGAAGCTTTCTTT. As protein: CASSLGQGGNTEAFF.

The table lists this clone with a few counts. The chain recombines TRBV30 with TRBJ1-2, with D possibly TRBD1 on 6 matching bases. Trimming removed 0 bases from V and 12 bases from J, with 11 bases in between. The CDR3 consists of 11 residues. Germline V gives CDR1 GTSNPN, CDR2 SVGIG (reference sequence). This CDR3 reads CAWSVRGTHTF. The DNA for the CDR3 is TGTGCCTGGAGTGTACGCGGGACACACACCTTC.

The rearrangement joins TRBV5-1 to TRBJ2-3; D is tentatively TRBD1 or TRBD2 (6 bases each). The CDR3 contains 16 residues. In germline, CDR1 is SGHRS, CDR2 YFSETQ. V lost 4 bases to trimming and J lost 0 bases, with 15 bases between them. CDR3 coding DNA: TGCGCCAGCAGCCCGGCCAGGGGACTGAGCACAGATACGCAGTATTTT. Protein: CASSPARGLSTDTQYF. Full variable domain (rest looked up from reference TRBV5-1 and TRBJ2-3): KAGVTQTPRYLIKTRGQQVTLSCSPISGHRSVSWYQQTPGQGLQFLFEYFSETQRNKGNFPGRFSGRQFSNSRSEMNVSTLELGDSALYLCASSPARGLSTDTQYFGPGTRLTVL.

This clone showed up many times. V usage is TRBV7-2 and J usage is TRBJ2-1; 11 bases line up with TRBD2. The germline CDR1 and CDR2 sequences are SGHTA and FQGNSA. Trimming at V came to 3 bases and at J to 7 bases, leaving 5 bases not matched to a gene. This CDR3 is 15 amino acids long. The CDR3: CASSFRLAGRNEQFF. CDR3 sequence (DNA): TGTGCCAGCAGCTTCCGACTAGCGGGGAGGAATGAGCAGTTCTTC. Combining the CDR3 with reference TRBV7-2 and TRBJ2-1 gives the whole variable domain GAGVSQSPSNKVTEKGKDVELRCDPISGHTALYWYRQSLGQGLEFLIYFQGNSAPDKSGLPSDRFSAERTGGSVSTLTIQRTQQEDSAVYLCASSFRLAGRNEQFFGPGTRLTVL.

This clone showed up many times. The chain uses TRBV7-9 and TRBJ1-1, with 7 bases matching TRBD1. V dropped 4 bases and J dropped 5; count of bases not matched to a gene: 10. The length of the CDR3 is 15 residues. Per germline, CDR1 SEHNR and CDR2 FQNEAQ (reference sequence). Written as DNA, the CDR3 is TGTGCCAGCAGCTCGAACCGGGACAGTAAGACTGAAGCTTTCTTT. It translates to CASSSNRDSKTEAFF.